The present TCR beta chain was sequenced within a study of cytomegalovirus exposure and HLA in healthy donors. The wider study: Prior work identified under 130 million unique TCR beta sequences in about 179 million T cells. Early released data had tens of millions of unique TCRs, all coming from HLA-typed donors.

Study-level points and caveats: Per a prior analysis, the majority of TCR beta V segments were productive roughly 87% or roughly 30% of the time. Cytomegalovirus association was assigned to 170 or so TCR beta chains.

PCR used 60 Vbeta primers and 13 Jbeta primers. Clones were sequenced by immunoSEQ multiplex PCR, and TCRdb holds only the in-frame ones, with some missing. Recorded for this sample: around 190,000 clones. Note on this clone: The antigen remains unidentified.

This CDR3 has 16 residues. Trimming removed 3 bases at V and 0 bases at J, with 13 bases between. Germline lookup yields CDR1 LGHNA and CDR2 YSLEER. This clonotype originated in a woman in her twenties or thirties in good health and CMV-seropositive. The sequenced sample was PBMCs. This chain joins TRBV4-3 and TRBJ2-3; D might be TRBD2 (5 bases). The CDR3 here is CASSQGSVLSTDTQYF. The CDR3 DNA sequence: TGCGCCAGCAGCCAGGGTAGCGTACTAAGCACAGATACGCAGTATTTT.